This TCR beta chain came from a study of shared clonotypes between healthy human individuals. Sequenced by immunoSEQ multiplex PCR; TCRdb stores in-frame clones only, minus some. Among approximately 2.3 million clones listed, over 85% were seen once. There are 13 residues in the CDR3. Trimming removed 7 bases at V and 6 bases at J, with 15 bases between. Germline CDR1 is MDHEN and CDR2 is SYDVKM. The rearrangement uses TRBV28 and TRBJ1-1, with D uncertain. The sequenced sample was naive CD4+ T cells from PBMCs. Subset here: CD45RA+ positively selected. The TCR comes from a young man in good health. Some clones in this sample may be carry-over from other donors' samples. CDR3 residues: CASIHPLRAEAFF. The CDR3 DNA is TGTGCCAGCATTCATCCCCTAAGGGCTGAAGCTTTCTTT.